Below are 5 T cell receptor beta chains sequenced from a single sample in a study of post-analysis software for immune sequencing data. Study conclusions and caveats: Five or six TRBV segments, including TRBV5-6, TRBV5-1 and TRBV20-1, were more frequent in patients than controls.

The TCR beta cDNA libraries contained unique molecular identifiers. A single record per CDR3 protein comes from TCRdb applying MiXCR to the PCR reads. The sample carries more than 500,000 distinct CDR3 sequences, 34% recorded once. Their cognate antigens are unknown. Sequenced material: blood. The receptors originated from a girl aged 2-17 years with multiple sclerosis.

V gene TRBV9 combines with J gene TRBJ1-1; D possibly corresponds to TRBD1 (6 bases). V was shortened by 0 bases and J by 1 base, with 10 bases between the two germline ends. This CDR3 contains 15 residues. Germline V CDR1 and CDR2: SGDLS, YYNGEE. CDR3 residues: CASSVGVGGNTEAFF. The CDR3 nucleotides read TGTGCCAGCAGCGTAGGGGTAGGGGGGAACACTGAAGCTTTCTTT.

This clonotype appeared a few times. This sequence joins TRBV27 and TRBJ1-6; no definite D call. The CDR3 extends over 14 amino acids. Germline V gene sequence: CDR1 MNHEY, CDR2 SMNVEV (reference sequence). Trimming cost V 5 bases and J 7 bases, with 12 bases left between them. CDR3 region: CASSPGWGNSPLHF. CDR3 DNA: TGTGCCAGCAGTCCAGGATGGGGAAATTCACCCCTCCACTTT.

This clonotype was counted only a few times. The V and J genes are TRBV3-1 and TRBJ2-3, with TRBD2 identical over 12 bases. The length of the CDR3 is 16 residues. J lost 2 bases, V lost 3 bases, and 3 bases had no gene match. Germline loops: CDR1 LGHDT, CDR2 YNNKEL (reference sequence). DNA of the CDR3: TGTGCCAGCAGCCACTGGACTAGCGGGGTCACAGATACGCAGTATTTT. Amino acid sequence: CASSHWTSGVTDTQYF.

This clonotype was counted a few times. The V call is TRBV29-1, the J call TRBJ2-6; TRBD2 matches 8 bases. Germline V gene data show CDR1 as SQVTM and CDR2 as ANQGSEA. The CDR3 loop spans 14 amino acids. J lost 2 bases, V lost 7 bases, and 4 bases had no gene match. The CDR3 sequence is CSAAGGPGANVLTF. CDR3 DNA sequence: TGCAGCGCGGCGGGGGGCCCTGGGGCCAACGTCCTGACTTTC.

This CDR3 is CASSLAGQPNYGYTF. The CDR3, as DNA: TGTGCCAGCAGCTTAGCGGGACAGCCTAACTATGGCTACACCTTC. The gene calls are TRBV7-9 and TRBJ1-2; 7 bases match TRBD1. Trimming cost V 0 bases and J 0 bases; bases outside gene matches: 1. The CDR3 is made up of 15 amino acids. Germline CDR1 reads SEHNR; CDR2 reads FQNEAQ (reference sequence).